Shown below are 13 T cell receptor beta chains from a single sample sequenced in a study of shared clonotypes between healthy human individuals. The repertoire was sequenced with immunoSEQ multiplex PCR; TCRdb's copy has only in-frame clones and lacks some. The sample yields around 1,100,000 clones, 77% seen once. What was sequenced was memory CD4+ T cells from PBMCs. Subset described: CD45RA-negative fraction. These receptors originate from a man between 18 and 35 years old in good health. Some clones in this sample may be carry-over from other donors' samples.

The CDR3 DNA sequence: TGTGCCAGCAGGCAGGGACAGGGGATAGATACGCAGTATTTT. Translating it yields CASRQGQGIDTQYF. The chain uses TRBV2 and TRBJ2-3, with 10 bases that match TRBD1. The CDR3 is 14 amino acids. Germline assignment: CDR1 SNHLY and CDR2 FYNNEI. Trimming cost V 6 bases and J 5 bases; bases outside gene matches: 5.

This clone was seen only once. The chain employs TRBV9 and TRBJ2-7; D not certain. The CDR3 is made up of 13 amino acids. Looked up from germline, CDR1 is SGDLS and CDR2 is YYNGEE. Trimming removed 0 bases at V and 3 bases at J, with 7 bases between. DNA for the CDR3: TGTGCCAGCAGCGTAGGGTTGGACTACGAGCAGTACTTC. Translation: CASSVGLDYEQYF.

The chain employs TRBV5-4 and TRBJ2-5; D is perhaps TRBD2 (6 bases). This CDR3 has 14 amino acids. The germline V and J ends were trimmed by 2 bases and 5 bases, with 13 bases remaining between them. The germline V gene encodes CDR1 SGHNT and CDR2 YYREEE (reference sequence). This chain's CDR3 is CASSFPGVGETQYF. Here the CDR3 DNA reads TGTGCCAGCAGCTTCCCGGGGGTCGGGGAGACCCAGTACTTC. Combining the CDR3 with reference TRBV5-4 and TRBJ2-5 gives the whole variable domain ETGVTQSPTHLIKTRGQQVTLRCSSQSGHNTVSWYQQALGQGPQFIFQYYREEENGRGNFPPRFSGLQFPNYSSELNVNALELDDSALYLCASSFPGVGETQYFGPGTRLLVL.

The chain couples TRBV7-9 to TRBJ1-2; D possibly corresponds to TRBD1 (6 bases). This CDR3 has 15 residues. Trimming took off 5 bases at V and 4 bases at J, with 17 bases between the two ends. CDR1 is SEHNR and CDR2 is FQNEAQ in the germline V gene (reference sequence). The CDR3 region is CASSPGGRERYGYTF. The CDR3 nucleotides are TGTGCCAGCAGCCCCGGGGGGCGGGAGCGCTATGGCTACACCTTC.

The chain links TRBV30 to TRBJ1-2; 9 bases agree with TRBD1. Germline CDR1 GTSNPN, CDR2 SVGIG (reference sequence). The ends lost 1 base at V and 4 bases at J; junction bases unmatched: 13. This CDR3 has 17 amino acids. The CDR3 nucleotides are TGTGCCTGGAGTGACGGAACGAACAGGGGGCTCACCTATGGCTACACCTTC. Translating it yields CAWSDGTNRGLTYGYTF. The whole variable domain, remainder taken from reference TRBV30 and TRBJ1-2, is SQTIHQWPATLVQPVGSPLSLECTVEGTSNPNLYWYRQAAGRGLQLLFYSVGIGQISSEVPQNLSASRPQDRQFILSSKKLLLSDSGFYLCAWSDGTNRGLTYGYTFGSGTRLTVV.

Comment on this clone: The same CDR3 also results from other DNA sequences found in this sample. The chain links TRBV5-1 to TRBJ2-7; D is possibly TRBD1 (5 bases). Trimming took 2 bases from V and 3 from J, leaving 9 bases between them. This CDR3 has 13 amino acids. Germline V gene data show CDR1 as SGHRS and CDR2 as YFSETQ. CDR3 nucleotide sequence: TGCGCCAGCAGCTTCAGGGTAGGCTACGAGCAGTACTTC. Translating gives CASSFRVGYEQYF.

The V call is TRBV6-1, the J call TRBJ2-7, with TRBD1 as a possible D gene (6 bases). CDR3 length: 15 residues. V lost 6 bases and J lost 2, with 17 bases in between. Per the germline V gene, CDR1 is MNHNS and CDR2 is SASEGT. The CDR3 DNA sequence: TGTGCCAGCAGAAGGGCCGGACAGAACACCTACGAGCAGTACTTC. Its translation is CASRRAGQNTYEQYF.

This clone has only one observation. V and J are TRBV7-9 and TRBJ1-1; possible D gene TRBD1, 5 bases. Germline CDR1 reads SEHNR; CDR2 reads FQNEAQ (reference sequence). Trimming left V 5 bases short and J 5 bases short, with 12 bases between. This CDR3 spans 13 amino acids. CDR3 in amino acids: CASSPFGGTEAFF. CDR3 in DNA: TGTGCCAGCAGCCCATTCGGGGGAACTGAAGCTTTCTTT.

The chain joins TRBV27 to TRBJ2-7, with 11 positions matching TRBD1. V dropped 6 bases and J dropped 1; count of bases not matched to a gene: 8. This CDR3 region has 16 residues. Germline CDR1 and CDR2: MNHEY and SMNVEV (reference sequence). The CDR3 DNA reads as TGTGCCAGCAGCCGACAGGGACAGGGGGTTTCCTACGAGCAGTACTTC. Protein product: CASSRQGQGVSYEQYF.

The rearrangement joins TRBV10-3 to TRBJ2-3; D unclear. Germline V CDR1 and CDR2: ENHRY, SYGVKD. The CDR3 covers 13 residues. Deletions cut 3 bases from V and 1 base from J, with 5 bases between. This CDR3 is CAISDLRTDTQYF. CDR3 in DNA: TGTGCCATCAGTGATCTTCGCACAGATACGCAGTATTTT.

This clone was seen a few times. The chain couples TRBV2 to TRBJ1-5, with 9 nucleotides matching TRBD1. The germline gives CDR1 SNHLY, CDR2 FYNNEI. CDR3 length equals 17 residues. J was trimmed by 0 bases and V by 5 bases; bases with no gene match: 8. CDR3: CASSTGTGPYSNQPQHF. The CDR3 DNA follows: TGTGCCAGCAGTACCGGGACAGGGCCTTATAGCAATCAGCCCCAGCATTTT.

The chain recombines TRBV13 with TRBJ2-2; D remains ambiguous. V lost 1 base, J lost 2 bases, and 5 bases lay in between. The germline gives CDR1 PRHDT, CDR2 FYEKMQ (reference sequence). This CDR3 is built from 14 residues. The CDR3 here is CASSLVRNTGELFF. CDR3 DNA sequence: TGTGCCAGCAGCTTAGTGCGAAACACCGGGGAGCTGTTTTTT.

CDR3 residues: CASSLGRAPAQKLFF. The DNA of the CDR3 is TGCGCCAGCAGCTTGGGTCGGGCCCCAGCCCAAAAACTGTTTTTT. The chain is built from TRBV5-1 and TRBJ1-4; D gene ambiguous. The germline V gene has CDR1 SGHRS and CDR2 YFSETQ. The CDR3 covers 15 residues. V was trimmed by 0 bases and J by 9 bases, leaving 15 bases between them.